Listed here are 29 T cell receptor beta chains from one sample, sequenced in a study of T cells in Graves' hyperthyroidism and ophthalmopathy. Amplified TCR beta CDR3 regions came from RNA transcripts. HTBI primers drove first-round RT-PCR of the TCR CDR3. Using its own MiXCR run on the multiplex PCR reads, TCRdb lists one record per CDR3 protein. This table has about 600,000 distinct CDR3 sequences, approximately 16% appearing once. The source material was blood. The receptors were sampled from a woman between 35 and 50 years old with Graves' ophthalmopathy.

This clonotype was picked up many times. The CDR3 DNA is TGTGCCAGCAGCTTAGGGGGCAGATACTCCTACAATGAGCAGTTCTTC. This translates into CASSLGGRYSYNEQFF. The chain carries TRBV7-6 and TRBJ2-1; the D gene is possibly TRBD1 (5 bases). This CDR3 is 16 amino acids long. Trimming removed 1 base at V and 0 bases at J, with 10 bases between. Germline CDR1 is SGHVS and CDR2 is FNYEAQ.

This clonotype was counted ten times or more. This chain uses TRBV20-1 with TRBJ2-2; TRBD1 is a possible D gene (5 bases). The length of the CDR3 is 15 residues. Germline CDR1 is DFQATT and CDR2 is SNEGSKA (reference sequence). Trimming took off 0 bases at V and 5 bases at J, with 13 bases between the two ends. As DNA, the CDR3 is TGCAGTGCTAGAGATGGCAGGGTCCAGACCGGGGAGCTGTTTTTT. Protein sequence: CSARDGRVQTGELFF.

Comment on this clonotype: Being one base from a much bigger clone, this may be a read error. The rearrangement uses TRBV18 and TRBJ1-1; a weak D match, TRBD1 (5 bases). Germline V gene data show CDR1 as KGHSH and CDR2 as LQKENI. The CDR3 is 15 amino acids. The CDR3 loop reads CASSGRGGPNTEALF. The CDR3 DNA reads TGTGCCAGCTCGGGAAGGGGCGGGCCGAACACTGAAGCTCTCTTT. The full variable domain, in which reference TRBV18 and TRBJ1-1 provide the parts outside the CDR3, is NAGVMQNPRHLVRRRGQEARLRCSPMKGHSHVYWYRQLPEEGLKFMVYLQKENIIDESGMPKERFSAEFPKEGPSILRIQQVVRGDSAAYFCASSGRGGPNTEALFGQGTRLTVV.

This clonotype was counted ten times or more. The rearrangement links TRBV2 to TRBJ1-1; D is unclear. Germline V lookup: CDR1 SNHLY, CDR2 FYNNEI. Trimming took off 5 bases at V and 0 bases at J, with 10 bases between the two ends. The CDR3 is 14 residues long. The CDR3 region has the DNA TGTGCCAGCAGTAAAAACTATATGAACACTGAAGCTTTCTTT. Protein: CASSKNYMNTEAFF.

This clonotype was counted at least ten times. The chain combines TRBV3-1 with TRBJ1-2; TRBD1 aligns across 7 bases. The germline V gene has CDR1 LGHDT and CDR2 YNNKEL (reference sequence). The trim removed 2 bases at V and 3 bases at J, leaving 9 bases unmatched. The CDR3 covers 16 residues. The CDR3 coding sequence is TGTGCCAGCAGCCAACTCGACAGGGTCGGATACTATGGCTACACCTTC. Translated: CASSQLDRVGYYGYTF.

The chain couples TRBV20-1 to TRBJ2-1, with D possibly matching TRBD1 (7 bases). CDR1 and CDR2 from the germline V gene are DFQATT and SNEGSKA (reference sequence). V was pared by 7 bases and J by 8 bases, with 21 bases between. The CDR3 sequence is 14 residues long. CDR3 nucleotides: TGCAGTGTTCTAGGGGGGCAGGGGGTCTATGAGCAGTTCTTC. It yields the protein CSVLGGQGVYEQFF.

This clonotype came up a few times. Since no conserved phenylalanine or tryptophan closes the CDR3, a read error is the likely cause. The chain has TRBV18 and TRBJ1-1; D possibly corresponds to TRBD1 (6 bases). The CDR3 is 15 residues long. In germline, CDR1 is KGHSH, CDR2 LQKENI. Trimming shortened V by 0 bases and J by 4 bases, and 12 bases separated the two germline ends. This CDR3 is CASSPPAGGGTEAFL. As DNA, the CDR3 is TGTGCCAGCTCACCACCGGCGGGGGGCGGCACTGAAGCTTTCCTT.

This clonotype was observed a handful of times. The V call is TRBV28, the J call TRBJ2-7; no clear D. This CDR3 has 15 residues. V was pared by 5 bases and J by 2 bases, with 16 bases between. Germline lookup yields CDR1 MDHEN and CDR2 SYDVKM. DNA for the CDR3: TGTGCCAGCAGTCTAGAAAAAGGCAGTGCCTACGAGCAGTACTTC. As protein: CASSLEKGSAYEQYF. Drawing the rest from reference TRBV28 and TRBJ2-7, the complete variable domain is DVKVTQSSRYLVKRTGEKVFLECVQDMDHENMFWYRQDPGLGLRLIYFSYDVKMKEKGDIPEGYSVSREKKERFSLILESASTNQTSMYLCASSLEKGSAYEQYFGPGTRLTVT.

This clonotype has a count of ten or more. The chain has TRBV6-1 and TRBJ2-4; D might be TRBD2 (6 bases). V shed 7 bases and J shed 5 bases, with 18 bases lying between them. Germline CDR1 MNHNS, CDR2 SASEGT. This CDR3 is 15 amino acids long. CDR3 nucleotide sequence: TGTGCCAGCATCCAGGCCGGGGGTCCCCAAAACATTCAGTACTTC. Protein sequence: CASIQAGGPQNIQYF.

This clonotype was counted ten times or more. The rearrangement links TRBV12-3 or TRBV12-4 to TRBJ2-1; D is unresolved. Trimming took off 5 bases at V and 12 bases at J, with 11 bases between the two ends. The CDR3 length is 11 residues. DNA for the CDR3: TGTGCCAGCAGTCTAGAAGTTGGGCAGTTCTTC. Its translation is CASSLEVGQFF.

This rearrangement joins TRBV12-5 to TRBJ2-1; tentative D call: TRBD2 (7 bases). The germline V gene has CDR1 LGHNT and CDR2 FRNRAP. The CDR3 sequence is 15 residues long. The ends were cut back, 0 bases at V and 8 bases at J, with 14 bases in the middle. CDR3 sequence (DNA): TGTGCTAGTGGTTTGGTAGGGGGGGCTAGTGATGAGCAGTTCTTC. Its protein is CASGLVGGASDEQFF.

This clonotype occurred once. The DNA is omitted, as the CDR3 cannot be located on it reliably, and the CDR3 follows TCRdb's listing. The V and J genes are TRBV28 and TRBJ2-2; the listed D gene, TRBD1, was not tested against the DNA. Germline-derived CDR1 and CDR2 are MDHEN and SYDVKM. The CDR3 totals 23 residues, both ends included. CDR3 region: CASSSGTVAYEQYFGPGTGELFF.

CDR3 region: CASSRGASGSINEQFF. In DNA form, the CDR3 reads TGCGCCAGCAGCCGAGGGGCTAGCGGGAGTATCAATGAGCAGTTCTTC. The chain uses TRBV5-1 and TRBJ2-1, with TRBD2 matching 10 bases. The trim removed 4 bases at V and 6 bases at J, leaving 10 bases unmatched. This CDR3 contains 16 residues. The germline V gene encodes CDR1 SGHRS and CDR2 YFSETQ.

This clonotype is a singleton in its sample. A junction end diverges from the germline sequence, so it may reflect a read error. The CDR3: CASSLVSGENSPPHF. CDR3 bases: TGCGCCAGCAGCTTGGTATCAGGGGAAAATTCACCCCCCCACTTT. This chain joins TRBV5-1 and TRBJ1-6; D is perhaps TRBD1 (6 bases). The CDR3 spans 15 residues. Germline lookup yields CDR1 SGHRS and CDR2 YFSETQ.

This clonotype occurred many times. This chain links TRBV29-1 with TRBJ2-3, with D maybe TRBD2 (7 bases). Germline V gene lookup returns CDR1 SQVTM and CDR2 ANQGSEA. Trimming removed 6 bases at V and 0 bases at J, with 13 bases between. The CDR3 is 14 amino acids. For the CDR3, the DNA is TGCAGCGTGGGAGGGACAACTAGCACAGATACGCAGTATTTT. This encodes CSVGGTTSTDTQYF.

This clonotype has ten or more counts. The chain carries TRBV30 and TRBJ2-3; D possibly matches TRBD1 or TRBD2 (6 bases each). From germline, CDR1 is GTSNPN and CDR2 SVGIG (reference sequence). The CDR3 is 15 residues long. V was clipped by 0 bases and J by 3 bases, with 13 bases between them. The CDR3 sequence: CAWSVRGLITDTQYF. CDR3 bases: TGTGCCTGGAGTGTACGGGGGCTTATTACAGATACGCAGTATTTT.

This clonotype was seen at least ten times. The V and J genes are TRBV11-2 and TRBJ1-1; D is uncertain. Germline V gene sequence: CDR1 SGHAT, CDR2 FQNNGV. The ends were cut back, 0 bases at V and 2 bases at J, with 7 bases in the middle. There are 14 residues in the CDR3. The CDR3 is CASSLDPGNTEAFF. The CDR3 DNA is TGTGCCAGCAGCTTAGATCCGGGCAACACTGAAGCTTTCTTT.

CDR3 sequence (DNA): TGTGCCAGCAGCGTAGCTCCCGGGATCCTGGCCGAGCAGTACTTC. It encodes CASSVAPGILAEQYF. The gene calls are TRBV9 and TRBJ2-7, with D maybe TRBD2 (5 bases). This CDR3 has 15 residues. Between the trimmed V and J ends, which lost 0 bases and 6 bases, there was a span of 16 bases. Germline-derived CDR1 and CDR2 are SGDLS and YYNGEE. Complete variable domain (other parts from reference TRBV9 and TRBJ2-7): DSGVTQTPKHLITATGQRVTLRCSPRSGDLSVYWYQQSLDQGLQFLIQYYNGEERAKGNILERFSAQQFPDLHSELNLSSLELGDSALYFCASSVAPGILAEQYFGPGTRLTVT.

The chain carries TRBV27 and TRBJ1-1; no clear D gene. The CDR3 covers 13 residues. V lost 8 bases, J lost 3 bases, and 13 bases lay in between. Germline V lookup: CDR1 MNHEY, CDR2 SMNVEV (reference sequence). The CDR3 region has the DNA TGTGCCAGCCATTTTACCCGTGACACTGAAGCTTTCTTT. Amino acid sequence: CASHFTRDTEAFF.

The gene calls are TRBV7-2 and TRBJ2-3; no clear D. The V and J ends lost 3 bases and 1 base respectively, with 11 bases between them. Germline V gene data show CDR1 as SGHTA and CDR2 as FQGNSA. The CDR3 length is 15 residues. In DNA form, the CDR3 reads TGTGCCAGCAGCTTCGATAGTGGCGGCACAGATACGCAGTATTTT. This gives the protein CASSFDSGGTDTQYF.

This clonotype was counted many times. This rearrangement joins TRBV12-3 or TRBV12-4 to TRBJ1-1; D not certain. With 0 bases removed from V and 0 bases from J, the gap between germline ends came to 8 bases. This CDR3 spans 15 amino acids. The DNA for the CDR3 is TGTGCCAGCAGTTTAGCGACAACAATGAACACTGAAGCTTTCTTT. This encodes CASSLATTMNTEAFF.

The table lists this clonotype with a few counts. This CDR3 is CSARPGLASHNEQFF. In DNA, the CDR3 is TGCAGTGCTAGACCGGGACTAGCGTCACACAATGAGCAGTTCTTC. The chain has TRBV20-1 and TRBJ2-1; 10 bases line up with TRBD2. The length of the CDR3 is 15 residues. V shed 2 bases, J shed 5 bases, and the junction held 6 bases outside the gene matches. CDR1 is DFQATT and CDR2 is SNEGSKA in the germline V gene (reference sequence).

The chain recombines TRBV6-2 or TRBV6-3 with TRBJ2-2; 7 bases are shared with TRBD2. CDR3 length equals 15 residues. The J segment lost 5 bases and the V segment lost 4 bases, leaving 7 bases of the junction unmatched. Germline CDR1 is MNHEY and CDR2 is SVGEGT. CDR3 bases: TGTGCCAGCAGTTCCTCGCGGGAGATAACCGGGGAGCTGTTTTTT. Translated, it gives CASSSSREITGELFF.

This clonotype was recorded a few times. V is TRBV6-1 and J is TRBJ1-5; 7 bases agree with TRBD1. The CDR3 consists of 17 residues. Looked up from germline, CDR1 is MNHNS and CDR2 is SASEGT. Trimming cost V 4 bases and J 0 bases; bases outside gene matches: 9. CDR3 DNA sequence: TGTGCCAGCAGTGGAACGACAGGGAGTTCTAGCAATCAGCCCCAGCATTTT. This translates into CASSGTTGSSSNQPQHF.

The J gene is TRBJ2-5, the V gene TRBV7-9; D is ambiguous. The V end lost 5 bases, the J end lost 2 bases, and 9 bases lay between the germline ends. CDR1 and CDR2 from the germline V gene are SEHNR and FQNEAQ (reference sequence). The CDR3 spans 13 residues. The CDR3 spells CASSTSPQETQYF. Written as DNA, the CDR3 is TGTGCCAGCAGCACCTCCCCACAAGAGACCCAGTACTTC.

A few counts support this clonotype. A much larger clonotype is one base distant, so this may be a read error. This chain uses TRBV9 with TRBJ2-2; unclear D gene. Germline assignment: CDR1 SGDLS and CDR2 YYNGEE. Trimming shortened V by 6 bases and J by 0 bases, and 3 bases separated the two germline ends. The CDR3 is made up of 12 amino acids. Written as DNA, the CDR3 is TGTGCCAGCAACACGAACACCGGGGAGCTGTTTTTT. It yields the protein CASNTNTGELFF.

This clonotype was seen many times. The V gene is TRBV20-1, the J gene TRBJ1-6; tentatively, D is TRBD1 (6 bases). The CDR3 is made up of 16 amino acids. Germline V gene data show CDR1 as DFQATT and CDR2 as SNEGSKA (reference sequence). V was cut by 6 bases and J by 5 bases, with 20 bases left in between. The CDR3 loop is CSAPTGTSADNSPLHF. In DNA, the CDR3 is TGCAGTGCACCAACAGGGACGAGTGCCGATAATTCACCCCTCCACTTT.

Comments on this clonotype: A read error may be the cause here, since a much bigger clone is one base away. The rearrangement joins TRBV20-1 to TRBJ2-5; tentative D call: TRBD2 (5 bases). Trimming stripped 7 bases from V and 2 bases from J, with 14 bases between. The V gene's germline CDR1 is DFQATT and CDR2 SNEGSKA (reference sequence). The CDR3 runs to 13 residues. CDR3 in DNA: TGCAGTGTTCCTCGGGATGCGCAAGAGACCCAGTACTTC. Translation: CSVPRDAQETQYF.

This clonotype was recorded a few times. The chain combines TRBV5-1 with TRBJ1-1; 9 bases agree with TRBD1. Germline V gene lookup returns CDR1 SGHRS and CDR2 YFSETQ. With 6 bases clipped from V and 1 base from J, the junction kept 4 bases outside the gene matches. The CDR3 is 14 amino acids. CDR3 sequence (DNA): TGCGCCAGCATGCGGACAGGGGAGAACACTGAAGCTTTCTTT. Protein product: CASMRTGENTEAFF.